These 18 T cell receptor beta chains were all obtained from the same sample, sequenced in a study of blood T cell repertoires in COVID-19 (TCRdb year 2020). The library came from the immunoSEQ multiplex PCR assay. TCRdb stores this immuneACCESS table with in-frame sequences only. Part of the clones is absent; in the studies checked, under half of the shortfall reflects unresolved V genes, and no reason is known for the rest. This sample comprises about 86,000 clones, 80% to 90% of them detected only once. The ten top clones hold 1.2% of the sample. Material: PBMCs or T cells enriched from blood (not recorded which). The receptors were sampled from a woman aged 45-59 years with acute COVID-19.

The chain combines TRBV18 with TRBJ1-2; D is possibly TRBD1 (5 bases). Germline assignment: CDR1 KGHSH and CDR2 LQKENI. This CDR3 comprises 12 residues. The V end was cut by 5 bases, the J end by 8 bases, with 12 bases between. The CDR3 DNA reads TGTGCCAGCTCAAACCAGGGTTCCGGCTACACCTTC. It translates to CASSNQGSGYTF.

The chain couples TRBV11-3 to TRBJ1-1; D gene uncertain. The CDR3 has 14 amino acids. V lost 8 bases and J 0 bases, leaving 13 bases between the germline ends. The germline V gene encodes CDR1 SGHNT and CDR2 YENEEA. The CDR3 DNA reads as TGTGCCAGCGCGTTGAGAGGTATGAACACTGAAGCTTTCTTT. Protein sequence: CASALRGMNTEAFF.

The DNA of the CDR3 is TGTGCCAGTAGTATAGGTGGCGGGCCTAGCGGGAGGTACAATGAGCAGTTCTTC. Its protein product is CASSIGGGPSGRYNEQFF. The chain carries TRBV19 and TRBJ2-1; 11 bases match TRBD2. J was trimmed by 4 bases and V by 1 base; bases with no gene match: 9. The germline V gene encodes CDR1 LNHDA and CDR2 SQIVND (reference sequence). This CDR3 region has 18 residues.

The CDR3 reads CASSLGTSAWYEQYF. CDR3 sequence (DNA): TGCGCCAGCAGCTTGGGGACTAGCGCGTGGTACGAGCAGTACTTC. The chain employs TRBV5-1 and TRBJ2-7; 9 positions agree with TRBD2. The germline gives CDR1 SGHRS, CDR2 YFSETQ. The CDR3 spans 15 residues. V was clipped by 0 bases and J by 4 bases; unmatched bases: 5.

The V call is TRBV18, the J call TRBJ1-3, with D unresolved. V lost 1 base and J lost 6, with 13 bases in between. The CDR3 is 15 amino acids. The germline V gene has CDR1 KGHSH and CDR2 LQKENI. The CDR3 here is CASSPQIYRENTIYF. The CDR3 DNA is TGTGCCAGCTCACCACAGATTTACCGGGAAAACACCATATATTTT.

This chain uses TRBV6-5 with TRBJ1-2, with 9 bases that match TRBD1. The CDR3 sequence is 15 residues long. CDR1 is MNHEY and CDR2 is SVGAGI in the germline V gene. Unmatched junction bases numbered 12, after V lost 6 bases and J lost 7 bases. The CDR3 region is CASRQPTGGRGGYTF. The CDR3 DNA sequence: TGTGCCAGCAGACAACCGACAGGGGGGAGAGGTGGCTACACCTTC.

The V gene is TRBV10-3, the J gene TRBJ1-4, with D unresolved. Germline CDR1 reads ENHRY; CDR2 reads SYGVKD. The CDR3 contains 12 residues. V lost 3 bases and J 8 bases, leaving 7 bases between the germline ends. The CDR3 sequence is CAISDGGEKLFF. The CDR3 DNA reads TGTGCCATCAGTGATGGAGGGGAAAAACTGTTTTTT.

The rearrangement links TRBV5-1 to TRBJ2-1, with 12 bases lining up with TRBD2. This CDR3 has 16 amino acids. V gave up 4 bases and J gave up 9 bases; unmatched junction bases: 11. Germline CDR1 is SGHRS and CDR2 is YFSETQ. The CDR3 is CASSTEGGLAGTEQFF. As DNA, the CDR3 is TGCGCCAGCAGCACCGAAGGCGGACTAGCGGGAACTGAGCAGTTCTTC.

V and J are TRBV30 and TRBJ2-7, with 10 bases aligning to TRBD1. The CDR3 spans 15 residues. Germline trimming cut 4 bases from V and 3 bases from J; bases unmatched to any gene: 9. CDR1 and CDR2 from the germline V gene are GTSNPN and SVGIG (reference sequence). The chain's CDR3 is CAWTRRDRGSYEQYF. CDR3 DNA: TGTGCCTGGACCCGAAGGGACAGGGGAAGCTACGAGCAGTACTTC.

This clone came up a few times. The chain links TRBV5-4 to TRBJ2-1; 13 bases line up with TRBD2. CDR1 and CDR2 (germline): SGHNT, YYREEE (reference sequence). The CDR3 runs 15 residues. V lost 4 bases and J lost 6; bases outside the gene matches: 4. CDR3 bases: TGTGCCAGCAGCCCGGGGACTAGCGGGGTCAATGAGCAGTTCTTC. This sequence encodes CASSPGTSGVNEQFF.

The chain carries TRBV30 and TRBJ1-1, with D uncertain. V dropped 1 base and J dropped 4 bases, with 25 bases sitting between them. The CDR3 is made up of 18 amino acids. Germline CDR1 GTSNPN, CDR2 SVGIG (reference sequence). The CDR3 is CAWSALRILGEDGTEAFF. CDR3 nucleotides: TGTGCCTGGAGTGCCCTACGCATACTTGGGGAGGATGGCACTGAAGCTTTCTTT.

This clone was detected once. CDR3 bases: TGTGCCAGCTCACCACTCCGCCAAGAGACCCAGTACTTC. It translates to CASSPLRQETQYF. V usage is TRBV18 and J usage is TRBJ2-5; D not certain. V was clipped by 1 base and J by 1 base, with 4 bases between them. CDR3 length: 13 amino acids. Germline values: CDR1 KGHSH, CDR2 LQKENI.

The gene calls are TRBV24-1 and TRBJ2-5, with a possible D match to TRBD1 (5 bases). The ends were cut back, 0 bases at V and 0 bases at J, with 7 bases in the middle. CDR3 length: 15 amino acids. Germline V gives CDR1 KGHDR, CDR2 SFDVKD. CDR3 protein: CATSDLDSHQETQYF. As DNA, the CDR3 is TGTGCCACCAGTGATTTGGACAGCCACCAAGAGACCCAGTACTTC.

The chain carries TRBV24-1 and TRBJ2-7; D is perhaps TRBD1 (6 bases). Germline CDR1 KGHDR, CDR2 SFDVKD. V was trimmed by 3 bases and J by 1 base, leaving 9 bases between them. This CDR3 has 14 residues. The CDR3, as DNA: TGTGCCACCAGTGATACGGACAGATCCTACGAGCAGTACTTC. It yields the protein CATSDTDRSYEQYF.

The gene calls are TRBV29-1 and TRBJ2-1; TRBD2 matches at 11 bases. Germline V gives CDR1 SQVTM, CDR2 ANQGSEA. With V trimmed by 7 bases and J by 4 bases, 3 bases remained unmatched. The CDR3 is made up of 13 amino acids. The CDR3 bases are TGCAGCGGGGGGACTAGCGGTTACAATGAGCAGTTCTTC. This codes for CSGGTSGYNEQFF.

This clone has a single count. The V and J genes are TRBV11-3 and TRBJ1-1; D is perhaps TRBD1 (5 bases). Trimming pared 3 bases from V and 1 base from J, leaving 9 bases between. The CDR3 runs 14 residues. Germline lookup yields CDR1 SGHNT and CDR2 YENEEA. CDR3 bases: TGTGCCAGCAGCTTGCGGGGGTCGAACACTGAAGCTTTCTTT. Its protein product is CASSLRGSNTEAFF.

The V gene is TRBV2, the J gene TRBJ2-2; 12 bases are a match to TRBD2. CDR1 is SNHLY, CDR2 FYNNEI, per germline. V shed 6 bases, J shed 5 bases, and the junction held 7 bases outside the gene matches. The CDR3 loop spans 16 amino acids. The CDR3 bases are TGTGCCAGCAGGACTCGACTAGCGGGAGATACCGGGGAGCTGTTTTTT. It encodes CASRTRLAGDTGELFF.

This clone appeared a single time. The V and J genes are TRBV4-2 and TRBJ1-2, with 10 bases lining up with TRBD1. Germline values: CDR1 LGHNA, CDR2 YNFKEQ. Losses at the gene ends were 0 bases for V and 8 bases for J; bases not matched to a gene: 12. The CDR3 is 17 amino acids. The CDR3 protein is CASSQEWSGQGIGGYTF. CDR3 sequence (DNA): TGTGCCAGCAGCCAAGAATGGTCGGGACAGGGGATCGGGGGCTACACCTTC.